This TCR beta chain comes out of a study of vaccination effects on CD4 cells after COVID-19. This clone was seen once. Antigen unknown. The V segment lost 4 bases and the J segment 6 bases; nucleotides outside the gene matches: 10. The CDR3 runs 17 residues. Germline assignment: CDR1 LNHDA and CDR2 SQIVND (reference sequence). TCRdb keeps only in-frame clones here, not all; method: immunoSEQ multiplex PCR. Seen here are about 60,000 clones, 78% observed once, and the top ten hold 2%. Sequencing in the ViraFEST assay came after antigen-specific CD4+ T cells had been expanded with viral peptide pools, which were used to stimulate PBMC. Investigators separated out CD4+ T cells once around 11 days of culture had passed. Participants received two doses of either the BNT162b2 or mRNA-1273 vaccine.

Source: CD4+ T cells from PBMCs cultured with HCoV-OC43 spike peptides, taken after COVID-19 vaccination. Indicated subset: HCoV-OC43 spike overlapping peptide pool stimulation. The sequence was collected from a human donor who received a COVID-19 vaccine. The gene calls are TRBV19 and TRBJ1-6; 9 bases map to TRBD1. CDR3 DNA sequence: TGTGCCAGTAGTAGATGGACAGGGGCGTACGGTAATTCACCCCTCCACTTT. Translation gives CASSRWTGAYGNSPLHF. Filled out from reference TRBV19 and TRBJ1-6, the complete variable domain reads DGGITQSPKYLFRKEGQNVTLSCEQNLNHDAMYWYRQDPGQGLRLIYYSQIVNDFQKGDIAEGYSVSREKKESFPLTVTSAQKNPTAFYLCASSRWTGAYGNSPLHFGNGTRLTVT.